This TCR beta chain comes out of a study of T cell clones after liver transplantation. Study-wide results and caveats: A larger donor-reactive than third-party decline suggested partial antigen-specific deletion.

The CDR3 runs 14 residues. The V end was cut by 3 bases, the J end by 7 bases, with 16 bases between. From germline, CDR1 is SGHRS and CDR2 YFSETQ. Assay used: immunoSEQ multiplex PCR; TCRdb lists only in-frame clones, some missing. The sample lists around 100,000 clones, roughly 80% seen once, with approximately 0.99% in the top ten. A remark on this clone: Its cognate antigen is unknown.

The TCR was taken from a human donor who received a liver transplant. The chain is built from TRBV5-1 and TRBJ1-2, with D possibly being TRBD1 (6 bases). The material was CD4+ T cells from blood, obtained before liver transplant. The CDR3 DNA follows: TGCGCCAGCAGCTGGGAAGACAGGAGGGGTGGCTACACCTTC. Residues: CASSWEDRRGGYTF. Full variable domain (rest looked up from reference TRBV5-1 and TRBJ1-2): KAGVTQTPRYLIKTRGQQVTLSCSPISGHRSVSWYQQTPGQGLQFLFEYFSETQRNKGNFPGRFSGRQFSNSRSEMNVSTLELGDSALYLCASSWEDRRGGYTFGSGTRLTVV.